This T cell receptor (beta chain) derives from a study of blood T cells in healthy people across ages. V gave up 3 bases and J gave up 0 bases, with 15 bases separating them. Germline V gene sequence: CDR1 SGHAT, CDR2 FQNNGV. CDR3 length: 16 amino acids. Primers used in a second PCR of about 6 to 12 cycles were a sample-barcoded 5' primer and a J-beta primer mix. TCRdb reprocessed the 5' RACE reads with MiXCR, giving one entry per CDR3 protein. The sample carries about 970,000 distinct CDR3 sequences, approximately 50% recorded once. Study conclusions and caveats: Changes in expanded clonotypes were possibly confounded, as the CMV status of donors was unknown. Per million T cells, TCR beta diversity dropped roughly linearly as age increased.

With respect to this clonotype: Its antigen is still unknown.

The receptor was derived from an older woman in good health. The chain links TRBV11-2 to TRBJ2-7; D is possibly TRBD2 (5 bases). Sequencing used blood. The CDR3 loop is CASSFPSGKTSYEQYF. The CDR3, as DNA: TGTGCCAGCAGCTTTCCGAGCGGTAAAACCTCCTACGAGCAGTACTTC.